A selection of T cell receptor beta chains follows, all from one sample in a study of CD8 T cells in Susac syndrome. TCRdb independently ran MiXCR on the immunoSEQ multiplex PCR reads; one entry per CDR3 protein. The sample holds about 90,000 distinct CDR3 sequences, approximately 96% seen once. Sample: CD8+ T cells from PBMCs. The source of these receptors is a human donor with Susac syndrome. CDR3s include the opening cysteine and the closing phenylalanine or tryptophan. D genes are given only for firm matches. Rows give clone size only sometimes, using once, few, many, or a class for an expanded clone.

clone size: NA
V gene: TRBV6-5
D gene: TRBD1
J gene: TRBJ1-5
CDR3 DNA: TGTGCCAGCAGTTCCACAGGGGGTATTCGTCAGCCCCAGCATTTT
CDR3 protein: CASSSTGGIRQPQHF

clone size: NA
V gene: TRBV29-1
D gene: TRBD1
J gene: TRBJ2-2
CDR3 DNA: TGCAGCGTTTTAGGGACAGGGACGCTGACCGGGGAGCTGTTTTTT
CDR3 protein: CSVLGTGTLTGELFF

clone size: NA
V gene: TRBV20-1
D gene: NA
J gene: TRBJ2-1
CDR3 DNA: TGCAGTGCCCTTCCAGCGGGCTCAACCTACAATGAGCAGTTCTTC
CDR3 protein: CSALPAGSTYNEQFF

clone size: NA
V gene: TRBV27
D gene: TRBD1
J gene: TRBJ2-5
CDR3 DNA: TGTGCCAGCAGTCCCTACGGACAGGGGAACCAAGAGACCCAGTACTTC
CDR3 protein: CASSPYGQGNQETQYF

clone size: NA
V gene: TRBV20-1
D gene: TRBD2
J gene: TRBJ2-4
CDR3 DNA: TGCAGTGCTAGAGATATCAGCGGGGGGTCCAAAAACATTCAGTACTTC
CDR3 protein: CSARDISGGSKNIQYF

clone size: NA
V gene: TRBV29-1
D gene: TRBD1
J gene: TRBJ1-3
CDR3 DNA: TGCAGCGCACGGACAGGGGACGGAAACACCATATATTTT
CDR3 protein: CSARTGDGNTIYF

clone size: NA
V gene: TRBV30
D gene: NA
J gene: TRBJ1-1
CDR3 DNA: TGTGCCTGGAGTGTAGGTGTGGGAGGGAACACTGAAGCTTTCTTT
CDR3 protein: CAWSVGVGGNTEAFF

clone size: NA
V gene: TRBV5-4
D gene: NA
J gene: TRBJ1-1
CDR3 DNA: TGTGCCAGCAGCCACAGGGACATGAACACTGAAGCTTTCTTT
CDR3 protein: CASSHRDMNTEAFF

clone size: NA
V gene: TRBV9
D gene: NA
J gene: TRBJ1-6
CDR3 DNA: TGTGCCAGCAGCGCTACTGGACAGCTGGGTAATTCACCCCTCCACTTT
CDR3 protein: CASSATGQLGNSPLHF

clone size: NA
V gene: TRBV30
D gene: NA
J gene: TRBJ2-1
CDR3 DNA: TGTGCCTCTTCTGGGATATCGGGCAATGAGCAGTTCTTC
CDR3 protein: CASSGISGNEQFF

clone size: once
V gene: TRBV20-1
D gene: NA
J gene: TRBJ2-5
CDR3 DNA: TGCAGTGCTAGCTGGGGGGCAGCGGTGGGGGAGACCCAGTACTTC
CDR3 protein: CSASWGAAVGETQYF

clone size: NA
V gene: TRBV5-1
D gene: NA
J gene: TRBJ2-3
CDR3 DNA: TGCGCCAGCAATCTTGGCGGCACAGATACGCAGTATTTT
CDR3 protein: CASNLGGTDTQYF

clone size: NA
V gene: TRBV2
D gene: NA
J gene: TRBJ1-5
CDR3 DNA: TGTGCCAGCAGCAGGGAGTCTAAGCAGCCCCAGCATTTT
CDR3 protein: CASSRESKQPQHF

clone size: once
V gene: TRBV3-1
D gene: NA
J gene: TRBJ1-2
CDR3 DNA: TGTGCCAGCAGCCGGGCTGGCAGCGGCTACTATGGCTACACCTTC
CDR3 protein: CASSRAGSGYYGYTF

clone size: once
V gene: TRBV20-1
D gene: NA
J gene: TRBJ2-3
CDR3 DNA: TGCAGTGCTAGTCCGCGCGGGGGCGCTAGCACAGATACGCAGTATTTT
CDR3 protein: CSASPRGGASTDTQYF

clone size: NA
V gene: TRBV20-1
D gene: NA
J gene: TRBJ1-4
CDR3 DNA: TGCAGTGCTAGAGATTCGGGGCGGTCTAATGAAAAACTGTTTTTT
CDR3 protein: CSARDSGRSNEKLFF

clone size: NA
V gene: TRBV14
D gene: NA
J gene: TRBJ2-5
CDR3 DNA: TGTGCCAGCAGCCAAGGCGAGGGGAGAGTCGAGACCCAGTACTTC
CDR3 protein: CASSQGEGRVETQYF

clone size: few
V gene: TRBV12-3/TRBV12-4
D gene: TRBD1
J gene: TRBJ2-7
CDR3 DNA: TGTGCCAGCGGTCAGGGGGCTTCCTACGAGCAGTACTTC
CDR3 protein: CASGQGASYEQYF

clone size: NA
V gene: TRBV5-4
D gene: TRBD1
J gene: TRBJ1-5
CDR3 DNA: TGTGCCAGCAGCTTAACTGGGACAGGGGTTAATCAGCCCCAGCATTTT
CDR3 protein: CASSLTGTGVNQPQHF

clone size: NA
V gene: TRBV15
D gene: NA
J gene: TRBJ1-5
CDR3 DNA: TGTGCCACCAGCAGAGATCGGTCTCAGCCCCAGCATTTT
CDR3 protein: CATSRDRSQPQHF

clone size: once
V gene: TRBV12-3/TRBV12-4
D gene: NA
J gene: TRBJ2-7
CDR3 DNA: TGTGCCAGCAGCCCCAGGGGTGACTACGAGCAGTACTTC
CDR3 protein: CASSPRGDYEQYF

clone size: few
V gene: TRBV6-1
D gene: NA
J gene: TRBJ2-7
CDR3 DNA: TGTGCCAGCAGGGACTATTACGAGCAGTACTTC
CDR3 protein: CASRDYYEQYF

clone size: NA
V gene: TRBV15
D gene: NA
J gene: TRBJ2-7
CDR3 DNA: TGTGCCACCAGCAGCGAGAGTTCCTACGAGCAGTACTTC
CDR3 protein: CATSSESSYEQYF

clone size: NA
V gene: TRBV5-1
D gene: NA
J gene: TRBJ2-5
CDR3 DNA: TGCGCCAGCAGCGGGGGGGCCCTTTCTCTACAGGAGACCCAGTACTTC
CDR3 protein: CASSGGALSLQETQYF

clone size: once
V gene: TRBV24-1
D gene: NA
J gene: TRBJ2-3
CDR3 DNA: TGTGCCACCAGTGACTTGGGGAGTATGCAGTATTTT
CDR3 protein: CATSDLGSMQYF

clone size: NA
V gene: TRBV20-1
D gene: TRBD2
J gene: TRBJ2-2
CDR3 DNA: TGCAGTGCTAGAAGGGGCGGGGGGTCCACCGGGGAGCTGTTTTTT
CDR3 protein: CSARRGGGSTGELFF